The sample holds a few counts of the clone carrying this T cell receptor beta chain. Germline CDR1 is SNHLY and CDR2 is FYNNEI. The CDR3 has 15 residues. The trim removed 6 bases at V and 9 bases at J, leaving 6 bases unmatched. This sample was taken from a study of glioma-infiltrating T cells. The iRepertoire nested amplicon-rescue multiplex PCR amplified TCR alpha and beta CDR3s from RNA. TCRdb fed the multiplex PCR reads into MiXCR, producing one record per CDR3 protein. The sample records approximately 12,000 distinct CDR3 sequences, more than 20% being singletons. The chain is built from TRBV2 and TRBJ2-1; 15 bases match TRBD2. This sequence was found in a human donor with low-grade glioma or glioblastoma, undergoing nonglioma brain surgery, or in good health (not recorded which). The sequencing sample was made of glioma tissue, nonneoplastic brain tissue, or PBMCs (not recorded which). Here the CDR3 reads CASRTGTSGGSEQFF. CDR3 nucleotide sequence: TGTGCCAGCAGAACCGGGACTAGCGGGGGGAGTGAGCAGTTCTTC.